The rows below give T cell receptor beta chains drawn from one sample of a study of OX40 agonist ivuxolimab in advanced cancers. Clones were sequenced by immunoSEQ multiplex PCR, and TCRdb holds only the in-frame ones, with some missing. The sample carries roughly 8,600 clones, about four fifths recorded once. Sequenced here: CD4+ or CD8+ T cells sorted from blood, sampled in a trial of the OX40 agonist ivuxolimab. These receptors all come from an adult with an advanced solid tumor such as melanoma, head and neck, liver or kidney cancer. CDR3s include the opening cysteine and the closing phenylalanine or tryptophan. Fields, in order: J gene, V gene, D gene, clone size, CDR3 DNA, CDR3 protein. A D gene is named only where the DNA matches it firmly. Clone size is not always given. Where it is, it says once, few, many or a class for expanded clones.

>TRBJ1-2|TRBV11-2|TRBD1|-
TGTGCCAGCAGCCTAGCGACAGGGAACTATGGCTACACCTTC
CASSLATGNYGYTF
>TRBJ2-2|TRBV4-1|-|-
TGCGCCAGCAGCCAAGATGGTGACGGGGAGCTGTTTTTT
CASSQDGDGELFF
>TRBJ1-5|TRBV9|-|-
TGTGCCAGCGGAACTTCCCAGCCCCAGCATTTT
CASGTSQPQHF
>TRBJ2-1|TRBV9|-|-
TGTGCCAGCGGAGCAGGGGCTGAAAACAATGAGCAGTTCTTC
CASGAGAENNEQFF
>TRBJ2-7|TRBV13|TRBD2|-
TGTGCCAGCAGATACCAGCGGGGGGGCCGATTCGAGCAGTACTTC
CASRYQRGGRFEQYF
>TRBJ2-7|TRBV27|-|-
TGTGCCAGCAGTCCTTACCGGATCCCCGGCGAGCAGTACTTC
CASSPYRIPGEQYF
>TRBJ1-3|TRBV9|-|-
TGTGCCAGCAGCGTCGGGGACCTTTCTGGAAACACCATATATTTT
CASSVGDLSGNTIYF
>TRBJ1-1|TRBV10-3|-|few
TGTGCCATCAGTGAGTCGGAGAACACTGAAGCTTTCTTT
CAISESENTEAFF
>TRBJ2-7|TRBV23-1|-|-
TGCGCCAGCAGTCAATCTTTATGGGACGGCTCCTACGAGCAGTACTTC
CASSQSLWDGSYEQYF
>TRBJ2-5|TRBV9|-|-
TGTGCCAGCAGCGCGCCAGCGTTCCAAGAGACCCAGTACTTC
CASSAPAFQETQYF
>TRBJ1-5|TRBV15|-|-
TGTGCCACCAGCAGGACAGCGTACAATCAGCCCCAGCATTTT
CATSRTAYNQPQHF
>TRBJ2-7|TRBV7-9|TRBD1|large
TGTGCCAGCAGGGGACAGGGTACCTACGAGCAGTACTTC
CASRGQGTYEQYF
>TRBJ1-2|TRBV4-1|-|-
TGCGCCAGCAGCCAAGGGGAGTATGGCTACACCTTC
CASSQGEYGYTF
>TRBJ2-5|TRBV6-1|-|-
TGTGCCAGCAGTGATGGCGGACTCCGACAAGAGACCCAGTACTTC
CASSDGGLRQETQYF
>TRBJ1-1|TRBV21-1|-|-
TGTGCCAGCAGCAGTGGAATTCGCACTGAAGCTTTCTTT
CASSSGIRTEAFF
>TRBJ1-5|TRBV7-8|-|-
TGTGCCAGCAGCCCCTCTCCCTCCGGGCAGCCCCAGCATTTT
CASSPSPSGQPQHF
>TRBJ1-1|TRBV4-3|-|-
TGCGCCAGCAGCCGAGACCTAGGGAGCACTGAAGCTTTCTTT
CASSRDLGSTEAFF
>TRBJ2-7|TRBV6-1|-|once
TGTGCCAGCAGTCCCCGAGAGCGCAAGTGGGAGCAGTACTTC
CASSPRERKWEQYF
>TRBJ1-6|TRBV27|-|few
TGTGCCAGCAAGTGGAGCTCCTATAATTCACCCCTCCACTTT
CASKWSSYNSPLHF
>TRBJ2-7|TRBV9|TRBD1|-
TGTGCCAGCAGCGTAGTTGGGACAGGGGGGATTTACGAGCAGTACTTC
CASSVVGTGGIYEQYF
>TRBJ1-5|TRBV7-6|-|-
TGTGCCAGCAGCTTAGGGTATGGGGGCGGTCAGCCCCAGCATTTT
CASSLGYGGGQPQHF
>TRBJ2-1|TRBV9|-|-
TGTGCCAGCAGTGCGGGGAACCCTATCTACAATGAGCAGTTCTTC
CASSAGNPIYNEQFF
>TRBJ1-6|TRBV5-1|-|few
TGCGCCAGCAGCTCACCTGCGGGGGCCTCACCCTTCAATTCACCCCTCCACTTT
CASSSPAGASPFNSPLHF
>TRBJ2-3|TRBV27|TRBD1|-
TGTGCCAGCAGTTCGGGACAGGGGGAAGATACGCAGTATTTT
CASSSGQGEDTQYF
>TRBJ2-3|TRBV28|TRBD2|-
TGTGCCAGCAGCCCGGGACTAGCTAGCACAGATACGCAGTATTTT
CASSPGLASTDTQYF
>TRBJ1-1|TRBV11-2|TRBD1|-
TGTGCCAGCAGCGGGGGACAGGGTAAACAGAACACTGAAGCTTTCTTT
CASSGGQGKQNTEAFF
>TRBJ2-7|TRBV6-5|-|-
TGTGCCAGCAGTACGACGGTCTACGAGCAGTACTTC
CASSTTVYEQYF
>TRBJ2-4|TRBV27|-|once
TGTGCCAGCAGTTTAGGCCCCCCAGGCGCCAAAAACATTCAGTACTTC
CASSLGPPGAKNIQYF
>TRBJ2-2|TRBV9|TRBD2|-
TGTGCCAGCAGCGTAGAGATTAGCGGGGGGGCCCGCGGGGAGCTGTTTTTT
CASSVEISGGARGELFF
>TRBJ2-3|TRBV7-9|TRBD1|-
TGTGCCAGCAGCCCCAAACAGGGGACCTTGCGAGATACGCAGTATTTT
CASSPKQGTLRDTQYF
>TRBJ2-7|TRBV15|-|-
TGTGCCACCAGCCCTCTAAGGGCAACCAACGAGCAGTACTTC
CATSPLRATNEQYF
>TRBJ1-5|TRBV4-1|TRBD1|once
TGCGCCAGCAGCCCAGACAGGGTAAATCAGCCCCAGCATTTT
CASSPDRVNQPQHF
>TRBJ2-1|TRBV4-1|TRBD2|once
TGCGCCAGCAGCCATAGGGGGACTAGCGGGGGGTCATACAATGAGCAGTTCTTC
CASSHRGTSGGSYNEQFF
>TRBJ1-1|TRBV7-9|-|once
TGTGCCAGCAGCTTACAGGGTGGGGCTTTCTTT
CASSLQGGAFF
>TRBJ2-5|TRBV10-1|-|-
TGCGCCAGCAGTGAGGAGCAGAGAGAGACCCAGTACTTC
CASSEEQRETQYF
>TRBJ2-7|TRBV9|-|-
TGTGCCAGCAGCGTAGGGGGAACGGGGCTATCCTACGAGCAGTACTTC
CASSVGGTGLSYEQYF
>TRBJ1-3|TRBV9|-|-
TGTGCCAGCAGCGTAGCATGGGGGGCTGGAAACACCATATATTTT
CASSVAWGAGNTIYF
>TRBJ1-6|TRBV5-4|-|-
TGTGCCAGCAGCTTCACGGGCCAGAGGCAGGGTACACCCCTCCACTTT
CASSFTGQRQGTPLHF
>TRBJ1-2|TRBV10-3|-|few
TGTGCCATTACACAGGGAAACTATGGCTACACCTTC
CAITQGNYGYTF
>TRBJ2-7|TRBV13|TRBD1|-
TGTGCCAGCACCTCTCTCAGGGGGTTCAACGAGCAGTACTTC
CASTSLRGFNEQYF
>TRBJ1-4|TRBV13|-|-
TGTGCCAGCAGACCAGAGGGGGGAATTCATGAAAAACTGTTTTTT
CASRPEGGIHEKLFF
>TRBJ2-5|TRBV5-1|TRBD1|-
TGCGCCAGCAGCTGGGGACAGGGGCAAGAGACCCAGTACTTC
CASSWGQGQETQYF
>TRBJ2-1|TRBV15|-|once
TGTGCCACCAGCAGAGATTTAGCCAGCGCGGAATACAATGAGCAGTTCTTC
CATSRDLASAEYNEQFF
>TRBJ1-2|TRBV13|-|-
TGTGCCAGCAGTTACTCCCAGGGAGGATATGGCTACACCTTC
CASSYSQGGYGYTF
>TRBJ2-7|TRBV5-6|TRBD2|-
TGTGCCAGCAGCCCCCCCAGCGGGGGGATCTCCTACGAGCAGTACTTC
CASSPPSGGISYEQYF
>TRBJ2-1|TRBV6-5|TRBD1|-
TGTGCCAGCAAACCCGGGACAGAATACAATGAGCAGTTCTTC
CASKPGTEYNEQFF
>TRBJ1-1|TRBV5-4|-|once
TGTGCCAGCAGCTTGTGGCAGGCTGAAGCTTTCTTT
CASSLWQAEAFF